A single sample gave rise to the 23 T cell receptor beta chains below, sequenced in a study of CD8 T cells in ankylosing spondylitis (dated by TCRdb to about 2017). The library was obtained by 5' RACE. Sequenced on an Illumina HiSeq 2500. TCRdb handled the public reads itself, with Q25 trimming in fastp and clone calling in MiXCR, and kept productive beta chains. Every distinct CDR3 protein forms one entry, paired with its most common genes and DNA. This sample has 200,000 to 250,000 distinct CDR3 sequences in its table, and around a quarter of those were observed once. More than 6.5% of the sample goes to the ten largest clones. Sequencing was done on a sample of blood, either unsorted or a sorted T cell fraction (not recorded which). The receptors stem from a male donor with ankylosing spondylitis or in good health (not recorded which).

The rearrangement links TRBV20-1 to TRBJ2-5; 11 nucleotides match TRBD1. V lost 4 bases to trimming and J lost 4 bases; unmatched junction nucleotides: 5. The CDR3 loop spans 14 amino acids. Per the germline V gene, CDR1 is DFQATT and CDR2 is SNEGSKA (reference sequence). The CDR3: CSATGTGGVETQYF. The CDR3 DNA is TGCAGTGCTACCGGGACAGGGGGAGTAGAGACCCAGTACTTC.

This chain links TRBV9 with TRBJ2-1, with 10 bases fitting TRBD1. CDR1 and CDR2 (germline): SGDLS, YYNGEE. Unmatched junction bases numbered 4, after V lost 4 bases and J lost 3 bases. This CDR3 has 15 amino acids. The CDR3, as DNA: TGTGCCAGCAGCCCTCGGACAGGGGGCTACAATGAGCAGTTCTTC. This gives the protein CASSPRTGGYNEQFF.

Only a few counts were recorded for this clonotype. This sequence joins TRBV5-1 and TRBJ2-1; D not resolved. Germline CDR1 and CDR2: SGHRS and YFSETQ. This CDR3 has 15 amino acids. V was trimmed by 0 bases and J by 0 bases, leaving 7 bases between them. Here the CDR3 DNA reads TGCGCCAGCAGCTTGGCCCAGAGCTCCTACAATGAGCAGTTCTTC. This sequence encodes CASSLAQSSYNEQFF.

There are many counts of this clonotype. The rearrangement joins TRBV11-2 to TRBJ2-1; weak D call: TRBD1 (6 bases). Germline loops: CDR1 SGHAT, CDR2 FQNNGV. The CDR3 spans 14 residues. The germline V and J ends were trimmed by 4 bases and 4 bases, with 11 bases remaining between them. This CDR3 reads CASSYSGQYNEQFF. The CDR3 region has the DNA TGTGCCAGCAGCTATTCGGGACAATACAATGAGCAGTTCTTC. Full variable domain (missing parts from reference TRBV11-2 and TRBJ2-1): EAGVAQSPRYKIIEKRQSVAFWCNPISGHATLYWYQQILGQGPKLLIQFQNNGVVDDSQLPKDRFSAERLKGVDSTLKIQPAKLEDSAVYLCASSYSGQYNEQFFGPGTRLTVL.

This clonotype was observed at least ten times. The CDR3 nucleotides read TGTGCCAGCAGCTTAAAACGCGAAGGGTTTACCAATCAGCCCCAGCATTTT. This sequence encodes CASSLKREGFTNQPQHF. The rearrangement links TRBV7-8 to TRBJ1-5; D is uncertain. Between the trimmed V and J ends, which lost 2 bases and 3 bases, there was a span of 17 bases. This CDR3 spans 17 amino acids. CDR1 and CDR2 from the germline V gene are SGHVS and FQNEAQ.

A note on this clonotype: A much larger clone differs from this one at a single base, so this may be a read error. The chain has TRBV9 and TRBJ1-5; D is possibly TRBD1 (5 bases). The CDR3 length is 15 residues. V shed 0 bases and J shed 5 bases, with 12 bases lying between them. CDR1 and CDR2 from the germline V gene are SGDLS and YYNGEE. CDR3 nucleotides: TGTGCCAGCAGCGTAGCCGGGGCCAGCGATCAGCCCCAGCATTTT. It codes for CASSVAGASDQPQHF.

The chain is built from TRBV20-1 and TRBJ2-1; TRBD1 agrees at 12 bases. CDR1 and CDR2 from the germline V gene are DFQATT and SNEGSKA (reference sequence). The CDR3 has 15 amino acids. Germline trimming cut 5 bases from V and 9 bases from J; bases unmatched to any gene: 11. The CDR3 loop reads CSAYSAGTGGSEQFF. The CDR3 DNA is TGCAGTGCTTATTCTGCGGGGACAGGGGGCAGTGAGCAGTTCTTC.

This clonotype was detected many times. The chain carries TRBV4-1 and TRBJ1-5; D is ambiguous. V dropped 1 base and J dropped 9 bases, with 10 bases sitting between them. Looked up from germline, CDR1 is MGHRA and CDR2 is YSYEKL. The CDR3 is 13 residues long. This CDR3 is CASSQASFVPQHF. Here the CDR3 DNA reads TGCGCCAGCAGCCAAGCCTCTTTTGTGCCCCAGCATTTT.

This clonotype was observed many times. The rearrangement joins TRBV29-1 to TRBJ1-1; D not resolved. CDR1 is SQVTM, CDR2 ANQGSEA, per germline. The ends were cut back, 3 bases at V and 0 bases at J, with 8 bases in the middle. The CDR3 has 13 residues. The CDR3 DNA follows: TGCAGCGTTGAGGAATCTATGAACACTGAAGCTTTCTTT. Its protein is CSVEESMNTEAFF.

V and J are TRBV9 and TRBJ1-2; D is perhaps TRBD1 (5 bases). Germline V gene sequence: CDR1 SGDLS, CDR2 YYNGEE. This CDR3 comprises 13 residues. Trimming pared 3 bases from V and 4 bases from J, leaving 10 bases between. CDR3 sequence reads: CASSAGHSYGYTF. The CDR3 DNA reads as TGTGCCAGCAGCGCCGGACACAGCTATGGCTACACCTTC.

A few counts support this clonotype. This chain joins TRBV29-1 and TRBJ2-7; D is unresolved. The CDR3 spans 13 residues. Trimming cost V 8 bases and J 6 bases, with 20 bases left between them. Looked up from germline, CDR1 is SQVTM and CDR2 is ANQGSEA. The CDR3 DNA reads as TGCAGCTACGGACCTACCCAAGGCTCCGAGCAGTACTTC. Encoded protein: CSYGPTQGSEQYF.

The V and J genes are TRBV20-1 and TRBJ1-2; the D is unclear. Trimming stripped 0 bases from V and 7 bases from J, with 9 bases between. The CDR3 covers 12 residues. Per germline, CDR1 DFQATT and CDR2 SNEGSKA (reference sequence). Here the CDR3 DNA reads TGCAGTGCTAGAGATCCTGACTCTGGCTACACCTTC. This codes for CSARDPDSGYTF.

A few counts support this clonotype. This chain connects TRBV5-4 to TRBJ2-2, with no clear D. Deletions cut 3 bases from V and 11 bases from J, with 14 bases between. The CDR3 totals 13 residues. CDR1 and CDR2 from the germline V gene are SGHNT and YYREEE (reference sequence). CDR3 protein: CASSSIKADELFF. DNA for the CDR3: TGTGCCAGCAGCTCGATAAAGGCGGACGAGCTGTTTTTT.

This clonotype was counted a few times. The chain carries TRBV6-1 and TRBJ2-1; possible D gene TRBD2, 8 bases. CDR1 is MNHNS and CDR2 is SASEGT in the germline V gene. Trimming took off 6 bases at V and 5 bases at J, with 29 bases between the two ends. This CDR3 has 19 amino acids. CDR3: CASRDTGVGGGRPNNEQFF. The CDR3 DNA reads as TGTGCCAGCAGGGATACAGGGGTGGGTGGCGGGAGGCCAAACAATGAGCAGTTCTTC.

Ten or more counts support this clonotype. The gene calls are TRBV11-2 and TRBJ2-1; D uncertain. Germline loops: CDR1 SGHAT, CDR2 FQNNGV. V was clipped by 5 bases and J by 6 bases, with 11 bases between them. This CDR3 is 13 amino acids long. In DNA form, the CDR3 reads TGTGCCAGCAGCGTAAATAGAGGCAATGAGCAGTTCTTC. Translation: CASSVNRGNEQFF.

The chain uses TRBV12-3 or TRBV12-4 and TRBJ1-1, with D perhaps TRBD1 (5 bases). Trimming took off 6 bases at V and 4 bases at J, with 18 bases between the two ends. The CDR3 covers 15 residues. The CDR3 nucleotides are TGTGCCAGCAGGGCCCTGGGAGGGGTAGGCACTGAAGCTTTCTTT. As protein: CASRALGGVGTEAFF.

This clonotype came up many times. V is TRBV10-3 and J is TRBJ2-1; D gene ambiguous. Germline loops: CDR1 ENHRY, CDR2 SYGVKD. V was pared by 7 bases and J by 4 bases, with 14 bases between. The CDR3 is made up of 14 amino acids. The CDR3 spells CAITYSMIYNEQFF. DNA of the CDR3: TGTGCCATCACCTACTCCATGATATACAATGAGCAGTTCTTC.

This clonotype has just one count. It may be a read error: a sequence one base away is much more abundant. The V gene is TRBV15, the J gene TRBJ2-4; D is undetermined. CDR1 is LNHNV and CDR2 is YYDKDF in the germline V gene (reference sequence). V lost 1 base and J 2 bases, leaving 0 bases between the germline ends. The CDR3 is 12 amino acids. As DNA, the CDR3 is TGTGCCACCAGCAGAGCCAAAAACATTCAGTACTTC. This encodes CATSRAKNIQYF.

This clonotype was counted at least ten times. CDR3 in DNA: TGTGCCAGCAGCTTAGTCGGTGTGGGACAGGGGGCGAATGAGCAGTTCTTC. This codes for CASSLVGVGQGANEQFF. The gene calls are TRBV11-2 and TRBJ2-1; 12 bases map to TRBD1. This CDR3 comprises 17 residues. Germline CDR1 and CDR2: SGHAT and FQNNGV. The V segment lost 1 base and the J segment 7 bases; nucleotides outside the gene matches: 8.

This clonotype occurred a few times. The gene calls are TRBV7-8 and TRBJ1-2; 9 bases are shared with TRBD1. V shed 4 bases, J shed 9 bases, and the junction held 9 bases outside the gene matches. CDR1 is SGHVS and CDR2 is FQNEAQ in the germline V gene. CDR3 length equals 14 residues. CDR3 in amino acids: CASSWDRAESSYTF. CDR3 bases: TGTGCCAGCAGCTGGGACAGGGCAGAGAGTAGCTACACCTTC.

This clonotype has ten or more counts. The chain uses TRBV20-1 and TRBJ2-7; no reliable D call. V lost 3 bases, J lost 0 bases, and 6 bases lay in between. The CDR3 totals 12 residues. From germline, CDR1 is DFQATT and CDR2 SNEGSKA (reference sequence). In DNA form, the CDR3 reads TGCAGTGCTAGCCTGAGCTCCTACGAGCAGTACTTC. It encodes CSASLSSYEQYF.

Ten or more counts support this clonotype. The chain couples TRBV12-3 or TRBV12-4 to TRBJ2-2; D possibly corresponds to TRBD1 (5 bases). The CDR3 is made up of 15 amino acids. Trimming cost V 6 bases and J 1 base, with 12 bases left between them. DNA for the CDR3: TGTGCCAGCAGCCGACAGCTGCTGAACACCGGGGAGCTGTTTTTT. Protein product: CASSRQLLNTGELFF.

This clonotype has at least ten counts. The chain has TRBV7-2 and TRBJ2-1, with a possible D match to TRBD2 (5 bases). The CDR3 runs to 11 residues. Germline V gene data show CDR1 as SGHTA and CDR2 as FQGNSA. Trimming took 7 bases from V and 15 from J, leaving 16 bases between them. CDR3 bases: TGTGCCAGCAACCGCCCGACTGAGGGGTTCTTC. Its translation is CASNRPTEGFF.